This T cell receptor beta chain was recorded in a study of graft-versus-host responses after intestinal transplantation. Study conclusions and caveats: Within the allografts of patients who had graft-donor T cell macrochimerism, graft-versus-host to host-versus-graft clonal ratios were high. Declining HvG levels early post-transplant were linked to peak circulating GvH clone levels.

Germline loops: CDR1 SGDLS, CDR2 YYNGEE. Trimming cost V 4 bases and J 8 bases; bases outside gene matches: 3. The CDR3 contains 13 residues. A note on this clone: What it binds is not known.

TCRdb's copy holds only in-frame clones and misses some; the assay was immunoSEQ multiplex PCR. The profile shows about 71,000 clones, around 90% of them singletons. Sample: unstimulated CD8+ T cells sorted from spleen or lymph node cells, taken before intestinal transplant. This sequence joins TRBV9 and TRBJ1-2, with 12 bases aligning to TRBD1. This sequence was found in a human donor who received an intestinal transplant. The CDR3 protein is CASSPGQGAGYTF. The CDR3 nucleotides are TGTGCCAGCAGCCCGGGACAGGGGGCCGGCTACACCTTC.